Listed here are 21 T cell receptor beta chains from one sample, sequenced in a study of T cells after yellow fever vaccination. TCRdb reprocessed the 5' RACE reads via MiXCR and lists one record per CDR3 protein. Here the sample spans over 300,000 distinct CDR3 sequences, roughly 4.3% being singletons. The source was PBMCs, collected 5 days after the yellow fever booster vaccination. The receptors shown here come from a young man who received the YFV17D yellow fever vaccine.

This clonotype was counted between two and nine times. The J gene is TRBJ2-7, the V gene TRBV5-1; the D is unclear. This CDR3 contains 14 residues. The germline CDR1 and CDR2 sequences are SGHRS and YFSETQ. V was pared by 4 bases and J by 4 bases, with 15 bases between. CDR3 sequence: CASSPGGSFYEQYV. The CDR3 DNA reads TGCGCCAGCAGCCCGGGCGGCAGCTTTTACGAGCAGTACGTC.

The chain combines TRBV7-2 with TRBJ1-4, with D maybe TRBD1 (5 bases). Trimming pared 1 base from V and 6 bases from J, leaving 12 bases between. The CDR3 has 15 amino acids. Germline CDR1 reads SGHTA; CDR2 reads FQGNSA. CDR3 bases: TGTGCCAGCAGCTTAGGCAGAGGGACCCATGAAAAACTGTTTTTT. Translation gives CASSLGRGTHEKLFF.

The chain employs TRBV7-9 and TRBJ2-7; 10 bases line up with TRBD1. Per germline, CDR1 SEHNR and CDR2 FQNEAQ (reference sequence). There are 15 residues in the CDR3. With 5 bases clipped from V and 4 bases from J, the junction kept 8 bases outside the gene matches. Here the CDR3 reads CASSISTGGSYEQYF. Here the CDR3 DNA reads TGTGCCAGCAGCATCTCGACAGGGGGCTCATACGAGCAGTACTTC.

J is TRBJ2-3 and V is TRBV5-4; no definite D call. V lost 1 base and J 2 bases, leaving 8 bases between the germline ends. The CDR3 spans 14 residues. CDR1 is SGHNT and CDR2 is YYREEE in the germline V gene (reference sequence). CDR3 protein: CASSLKGDTDTQYF. The CDR3 DNA reads TGTGCCAGCAGCTTGAAGGGCGACACAGATACGCAGTATTTT.

The table lists this clonotype with many counts. The J gene is TRBJ2-5, the V gene TRBV18; TRBD1 might be the D (5 bases). This CDR3 is built from 15 residues. Germline values: CDR1 KGHSH, CDR2 LQKENI. Trimming shortened V by 6 bases and J by 0 bases, and 14 bases separated the two germline ends. DNA of the CDR3: TGTGCCAGCTCCCCGCCTCCAGGGTACCAAGAGACCCAGTACTTC. Translating gives CASSPPPGYQETQYF.

This chain links TRBV4-1 with TRBJ2-1; 15 nucleotides match TRBD2. The CDR3 consists of 15 residues. V was pared by 6 bases and J by 8 bases, with 5 bases of the junction left unmatched. CDR1 is MGHRA and CDR2 is YSYEKL in the germline V gene. CDR3: CASRRTSGGEDEQFF. The CDR3 DNA sequence: TGCGCCAGCAGACGGACTAGCGGGGGGGAGGATGAGCAGTTCTTC.

There are a few counts of this clonotype. This chain uses TRBV24-1 with TRBJ2-1; 10 nucleotides align to TRBD1. Unmatched junction bases numbered 14, after V lost 3 bases and J lost 1 base. This CDR3 has 20 amino acids. CDR1 and CDR2 from the germline V gene are KGHDR and SFDVKD. The CDR3 spells CATSDETGGNTMGSYNEQFF. The DNA of the CDR3 is TGTGCCACCAGTGATGAGACAGGGGGCAATACTATGGGATCCTACAATGAGCAGTTCTTC.

This clonotype was observed at least ten times. The CDR3 region has the DNA TGTGCCAGCAGCCCCGGACAGTCCTACGAGCAGTACGTC. This translates into CASSPGQSYEQYV. The chain joins TRBV28 to TRBJ2-7; D is possibly TRBD1 (6 bases). CDR1 is MDHEN and CDR2 is SYDVKM in the germline V gene. The CDR3 consists of 13 residues. Trimming removed 6 bases at V and 1 base at J, with 10 bases between.

The chain employs TRBV10-3 and TRBJ1-3, with D perhaps TRBD1 (6 bases). The length of the CDR3 is 16 residues. Germline V gene data show CDR1 as ENHRY and CDR2 as SYGVKD. Trimming took 8 bases from V and 0 from J, leaving 17 bases between them. The CDR3 reads CAIRIRGTLSGNTIYF. In DNA form, the CDR3 reads TGTGCCATCCGGATCAGGGGCACCCTCTCTGGAAACACCATATATTTT.

This clonotype was recorded many times. The chain uses TRBV6-6 and TRBJ1-5; no firm D call. V lost 8 bases and J lost 0, with 11 bases in between. CDR3 length: 14 amino acids. The germline V gene has CDR1 MNHNY and CDR2 SVGAGI (reference sequence). The CDR3 region is CASGPSDSNQPQHF. CDR3 nucleotides: TGTGCCAGCGGACCCTCGGATAGCAATCAGCCCCAGCATTTT.

Turning to this clonotype: The junction and the germline gene differ at one end; a read error may be behind it. The V and J genes are TRBV27 and TRBJ2-7, with D tentatively TRBD1 or TRBD2 (6 bases each). In germline, CDR1 is MNHEY, CDR2 SMNVEV (reference sequence). The CDR3 sequence is 15 residues long. The CDR3: CASRSFVTGAYGQYF. The CDR3 coding sequence is TGTGCCAGCAGATCGTTTGTTACGGGGGCCTACGGGCAGTACTTC.

This clonotype was picked up a small number of times. The V call is TRBV4-1, the J call TRBJ1-2; D remains unclear. V lost 1 base to trimming and J lost 3 bases, with 9 bases between them. The CDR3 is 14 amino acids. The germline gives CDR1 MGHRA, CDR2 YSYEKL. The CDR3 DNA sequence: TGCGCCAGCAGCCAAGGTCGGACCTACTATGGCTACACCTTC. It translates to CASSQGRTYYGYTF.

This clonotype has more than one count but fewer than ten. The limits of the CDR3 on the DNA are not certain, so only TCRdb's listed CDR3 is given. The chain uses TRBV2 and TRBJ2-3. CDR1 is SNHLY and CDR2 is FYNNEI in the germline V gene. The CDR3 is 10 amino acids long, termini counted. CDR3: CASILDTQYF.

The chain uses TRBV12-3 or TRBV12-4 and TRBJ2-2; D possibly corresponds to TRBD1 (5 bases). The CDR3 runs to 15 residues. V was clipped by 5 bases and J by 0 bases, with 10 bases between them. CDR3 residues: CASSPGPTNTGELFF. The CDR3 DNA follows: TGTGCCAGCAGTCCAGGGCCAACGAACACCGGGGAGCTGTTTTTT.

The rearrangement uses TRBV4-3 and TRBJ1-2; 7 bases map to TRBD1. The CDR3 length is 15 residues. The germline CDR1 and CDR2 sequences are LGHNA and YSLEER. Trimming at V came to 3 bases and at J to 8 bases, leaving 12 bases not matched to a gene. CDR3 DNA: TGCGCCAGCAGCCAGGAAAGACAGGGTTTGAGGGGCTACACCTTC. Translated: CASSQERQGLRGYTF.

This clonotype was detected many times. The V call is TRBV13, the J call TRBJ2-7; no reliable D call. Germline V gives CDR1 PRHDT, CDR2 FYEKMQ (reference sequence). V lost 0 bases and J lost 6, with 9 bases in between. This CDR3 region has 13 residues. CDR3 in amino acids: CASSLGAGFEQYV. The CDR3 nucleotides read TGTGCCAGCAGCTTAGGAGCTGGGTTCGAGCAGTACGTC.

This clonotype has just a few counts. The gene calls are TRBV7-8 and TRBJ2-3; D not resolved. The CDR3 length is 18 residues. The ends were cut back, 4 bases at V and 0 bases at J, with 20 bases in the middle. Germline CDR1 is SGHVS and CDR2 is FQNEAQ. CDR3 coding DNA: TGTGCCAGCAGCTCCCGACGAGTGACATATTCTAGCACAGATACGCAGTATTTT. Its translation: CASSSRRVTYSSTDTQYF.

This clonotype has a handful of counts. This chain joins TRBV5-1 and TRBJ2-3, with 11 bases lining up with TRBD2. There are 15 residues in the CDR3. With V trimmed by 1 base and J by 5 bases, 3 bases remained unmatched. The V gene's germline CDR1 is SGHRS and CDR2 YFSETQ. The DNA of the CDR3 is TGCGCCAGCAGCTTGTTAGCGGGGGGGAAAGATACGCAGTATTTT. Translating it yields CASSLLAGGKDTQYF.

There are many counts of this clonotype. The chain joins TRBV21-1 to TRBJ1-4; the DNA was not compared with TRBD1, the D call given in the table. TRBV21-1 represents a pseudogene. CDR3 size: 13 residues. The chain's CDR3 is CAIPGPGSEKLFF. Here the CDR3 DNA reads TGTGCCATACCGGGACCCGGGAGTGAAAAACTGTTTTTT.

This clonotype came up a few times. The chain uses TRBV29-1 and TRBJ1-4; D call uncertain. This CDR3 is 11 amino acids long. V gave up 1 base and J gave up 6 bases, with 3 bases separating them. Germline V gene data show CDR1 as SQVTM and CDR2 as ANQGSEA. The CDR3 region is CSVEGDEKLFF. The CDR3 nucleotides are TGCAGCGTTGAAGGTGATGAAAAACTGTTTTTT.

This clonotype occurred many times. The chain recombines TRBV25-1 with TRBJ2-2, with 10 bases identical to TRBD1. The germline CDR1 and CDR2 sequences are MGHDK and SYGVNS. CDR3 length equals 14 residues. J gave up 6 bases and V 8 bases, and 6 bases lay outside the gene matches. CDR3 amino acids: CASSGTGDAGELFF. DNA of the CDR3: TGTGCCAGCTCCGGGACAGGGGACGCCGGGGAGCTGTTTTTT.